The clone carrying this TCR beta chain was seen repeatedly, ten times or more. No antigen is known for it. The sample belongs to a study of early T cells in non-severe SARS-CoV-2 infection. The study, taken as a whole, reports: Reliance on VDJdb matching favored anti-spike CD8 responses; private and CD4 specificities were missed.

Attached unique molecular identifiers marked individual cDNA molecules. MiXCR was run by TCRdb on the 5' RACE reads, yielding one entry per CDR3 protein. The sample lists around 40,000 distinct CDR3 sequences; approximately 11% were seen once. With 3 bases clipped from V and 6 bases from J, the junction kept 2 bases outside the gene matches. CDR3 length equals 12 residues. Per the germline V gene, CDR1 is MNHEY and CDR2 is SMNVEV (reference sequence). Sequencing was performed on whole blood. The clonotype originates from an adult who was a healthcare worker with PCR-confirmed SARS-CoV-2 infection or an uninfected control (not recorded which). V and J are TRBV27 and TRBJ2-7; 7 bases match TRBD2. CDR3 in amino acids: CASSFPGGEQYF. CDR3 nucleotides: TGTGCCAGCAGTTTTCCGGGAGGCGAGCAGTACTTC.